Shown below are 18 T cell receptor beta chains from a single sample sequenced in a study of cytomegalovirus exposure and HLA in healthy donors. The PCR was carried out with 60 Vbeta primers and 13 Jbeta primers. The method was immunoSEQ multiplex PCR; TCRdb's version includes in-frame clones alone and lacks a portion of them. This sample carries some 200,000 clones, roughly 80% of them seen once, and the ten largest clones take about 3.8%. Sequencing used PBMCs. The receptors shown here come from a man in his forties or fifties in good health and CMV-seronegative.

The V call is TRBV4-3, the J call TRBJ1-2; weak D call: TRBD1 (5 bases). The CDR3 is 14 residues long. Trimming left V 3 bases short and J 3 bases short, with 11 bases between. Germline V gene sequence: CDR1 LGHNA, CDR2 YSLEER. DNA for the CDR3: TGCGCCAGCAGCCACCTAGACAGCTACTATGGCTACACCTTC. Protein: CASSHLDSYYGYTF.

CDR3 protein: CAISESLSNQPQHF. The CDR3 bases are TGTGCCATCAGTGAGTCCCTTAGCAATCAGCCCCAGCATTTT. The chain couples TRBV10-3 to TRBJ1-5; no clear D gene. Germline loops: CDR1 ENHRY, CDR2 SYGVKD. V was trimmed by 0 bases and J by 0 bases, leaving 3 bases between them. The CDR3 length is 14 residues.

V is TRBV29-1 and J is TRBJ2-7; 7 nucleotides agree with TRBD2. CDR3 length equals 15 residues. Germline loops: CDR1 SQVTM, CDR2 ANQGSEA. J was trimmed by 0 bases and V by 4 bases; bases with no gene match: 9. CDR3 in DNA: TGCAGCGTTGGGGGGGGGATTGGGCACTCCTACGAGCAGTACTTC. This translates into CSVGGGIGHSYEQYF.

DNA of the CDR3: TGTGCCAGCAGCTCCCTGATGACGGGAACTGAAGCTTTCTTT. It specifies CASSSLMTGTEAFF. The genes are TRBV7-9 and TRBJ1-1, with unresolved D. Germline CDR1 and CDR2: SEHNR and FQNEAQ (reference sequence). The CDR3 loop spans 14 amino acids. Trimming pared 4 bases from V and 5 bases from J, leaving 14 bases between. Full variable domain (rest looked up from reference TRBV7-9 and TRBJ1-1): DTGVSQNPRHKITKRGQNVTFRCDPISEHNRLYWYRQTLGQGPEFLTYFQNEAQLEKSRLLSDRFSAERPKGSFSTLEIQRTEQGDSAMYLCASSSLMTGTEAFFGQGTRLTVV.

This sequence joins TRBV9 and TRBJ2-1, with 7 bases identical to TRBD2. Per the germline V gene, CDR1 is SGDLS and CDR2 is YYNGEE. After removal of 1 base from V and 1 base from J, the junction contained 2 bases not matched to a gene. The CDR3 spans 15 residues. CDR3 coding DNA: TGTGCCAGCAGCGTAAGCGGGGTGTCCTACAATGAGCAGTTCTTC. It is translated as CASSVSGVSYNEQFF.

With regard to this clone: A junction end diverges from the germline sequence, so it may reflect a read error. The rearrangement uses TRBV7-9 and TRBJ2-7; TRBD1 matches at 11 bases. Germline V lookup: CDR1 SEHNR, CDR2 FQNEAQ (reference sequence). CDR3 size: 15 residues. CDR3 in DNA: TGTTCCAGCAGCTTAGACTGGACAGGGGGCCGCGAGCAGTACTTC. Translated: CSSSLDWTGGREQYF.

Worth noting for this clone: The sample contains more than one DNA sequence encoding this CDR3. The rearrangement joins TRBV6-1 to TRBJ2-7, with 8 bases lining up with TRBD2. With V trimmed by 3 bases and J by 1 base, 5 bases remained unmatched. Germline loops: CDR1 MNHNS, CDR2 SASEGT. The CDR3 consists of 15 residues. CDR3 sequence: CASSEATSGSYEQYF. The CDR3 nucleotides read TGTGCCAGCAGTGAGGCCACTAGCGGATCCTACGAGCAGTACTTC.

This chain links TRBV11-2 with TRBJ2-1, with 7 bases identical to TRBD2. From germline, CDR1 is SGHAT and CDR2 FQNNGV. This CDR3 spans 15 amino acids. The J segment lost 4 bases and the V segment lost 1 base, leaving 4 bases of the junction unmatched. Here the CDR3 reads CASSLALASYNEQFF. For the CDR3, the DNA is TGTGCCAGCAGCTTAGCACTAGCGTCATACAATGAGCAGTTCTTC.

The J gene is TRBJ2-5, the V gene TRBV6-1; 8 positions match TRBD1. Per the germline V gene, CDR1 is MNHNS and CDR2 is SASEGT. This CDR3 has 13 residues. With V trimmed by 7 bases and J by 3 bases, 4 bases remained unmatched. Here the CDR3 DNA reads TGTGCCAGCACTAGGGACAGGAAAGAGACCCAGTACTTC. This sequence encodes CASTRDRKETQYF.

The V gene is TRBV11-2, the J gene TRBJ1-2, with 10 bases that match TRBD1. The CDR3 is made up of 14 amino acids. V dropped 1 base and J dropped 7; count of bases not matched to a gene: 3. CDR1 is SGHAT and CDR2 is FQNNGV in the germline V gene. The CDR3 region has the DNA TGTGCCAGCAGCTTAGGTTGGGACAGGGGTGGCTACACCTTC. As protein: CASSLGWDRGGYTF.

The V call is TRBV27, the J call TRBJ2-2, with 9 nucleotides matching TRBD2. This CDR3 has 14 residues. Germline V lookup: CDR1 MNHEY, CDR2 SMNVEV (reference sequence). Trimming took 8 bases from V and 7 from J; bases not matched to a gene: 8. The CDR3, as DNA: TGTGCCAGCGGCGCCGGGACTAGCCACGGGGAGCTGTTTTTT. Translated: CASGAGTSHGELFF.

This clone has more than one count but fewer than ten. Germline is not matched at one junction end, which may reflect a read error. The genes are TRBV7-9 and TRBJ1-6, with D perhaps matching TRBD1 (5 bases). The CDR3 totals 13 residues. The germline gives CDR1 SEHNR, CDR2 FQNEAQ (reference sequence). The DNA for the CDR3 is TGTTCCAGCAGCTTAGATTTGGACACCGACCTCCACTTT. Amino acids: CSSSLDLDTDLHF.

This clone was seen more than once but under ten times. This chain connects TRBV4-3 to TRBJ2-1; the D is unclear. The ends were cut back, 0 bases at V and 9 bases at J, with 15 bases in the middle. CDR1 LGHNA and CDR2 YSLEER come from the germline V gene. There are 15 residues in the CDR3. CDR3 nucleotide sequence: TGCGCCAGCAGCCAAGATATTCGTTCAAGTAGTGAGCAGTTCTTC. This gives the protein CASSQDIRSSSEQFF.

This chain uses TRBV19 with TRBJ1-4; D gene uncertain. The CDR3 is 14 residues long. Per germline, CDR1 LNHDA and CDR2 SQIVND (reference sequence). Trimming left V 4 bases short and J 6 bases short, with 12 bases between. CDR3 loop: CASSTGGIDEKLFF. The CDR3, as DNA: TGTGCCAGTAGTACAGGAGGGATTGATGAAAAACTGTTTTTT.

The rearrangement joins TRBV29-1 to TRBJ1-2; no definite D call. The V end lost 1 base, the J end lost 8 bases, and 20 bases lay between the germline ends. In germline, CDR1 is SQVTM, CDR2 ANQGSEA. CDR3 length equals 15 residues. The CDR3 here is CSVEVVGGGPGGYTF. The CDR3 DNA reads as TGCAGCGTTGAAGTCGTAGGCGGCGGTCCCGGGGGCTACACCTTC.

This clone appeared a few times. The chain has TRBV4-1 and TRBJ1-3, with 9 bases identical to TRBD1. CDR1 MGHRA and CDR2 YSYEKL come from the germline V gene. Unmatched junction bases numbered 4, after V lost 1 base and J lost 0 bases. This CDR3 is 17 amino acids long. CDR3 sequence: CASSQGQGGFSGNTIYF. CDR3 sequence (DNA): TGCGCCAGCAGCCAAGGACAGGGGGGGTTCTCTGGAAACACCATATATTTT.

This clone was detected a few times. The chain is built from TRBV6-6 and TRBJ1-1; 7 nucleotides line up with TRBD1. The junction had 2 bases not matched to a gene; V was cut back by 6 bases and J by 1 base. Germline CDR1 is MNHNY and CDR2 is SVGAGI (reference sequence). The CDR3 totals 13 residues. The CDR3 bases are TGTGCCAGCAGACAGGGGCCGAACACTGAAGCTTTCTTT. Amino acid sequence: CASRQGPNTEAFF.

The V gene is TRBV10-1, the J gene TRBJ2-7; unclear D gene. The CDR3 loop spans 14 amino acids. CDR1 and CDR2 (germline): WNHNN, SYGVQD (reference sequence). The germline V and J ends were trimmed by 3 bases and 0 bases, with 9 bases remaining between them. The CDR3 loop reads CASSDHRSSYEQYF. CDR3 nucleotide sequence: TGCGCCAGCAGTGATCATCGTAGCTCCTACGAGCAGTACTTC.